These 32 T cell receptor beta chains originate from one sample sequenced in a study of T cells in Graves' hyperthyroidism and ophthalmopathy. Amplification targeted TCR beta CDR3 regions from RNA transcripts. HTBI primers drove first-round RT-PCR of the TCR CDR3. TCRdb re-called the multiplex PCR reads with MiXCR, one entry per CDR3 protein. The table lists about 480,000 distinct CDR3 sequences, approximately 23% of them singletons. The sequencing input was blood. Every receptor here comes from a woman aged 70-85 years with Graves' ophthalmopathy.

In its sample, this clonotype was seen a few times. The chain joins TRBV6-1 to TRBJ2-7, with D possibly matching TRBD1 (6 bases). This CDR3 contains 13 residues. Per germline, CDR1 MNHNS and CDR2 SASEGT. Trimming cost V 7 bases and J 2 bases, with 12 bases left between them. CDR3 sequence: CASTFGTTYEQYF. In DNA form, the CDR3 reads TGTGCCAGCACGTTCGGGACAACCTACGAGCAGTACTTC.

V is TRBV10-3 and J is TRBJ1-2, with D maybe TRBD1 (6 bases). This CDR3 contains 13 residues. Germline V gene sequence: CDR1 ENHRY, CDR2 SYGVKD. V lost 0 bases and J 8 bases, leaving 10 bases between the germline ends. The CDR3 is CAISESKQGGYTF. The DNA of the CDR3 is TGTGCCATCAGTGAGTCGAAGCAGGGGGGCTACACCTTC.

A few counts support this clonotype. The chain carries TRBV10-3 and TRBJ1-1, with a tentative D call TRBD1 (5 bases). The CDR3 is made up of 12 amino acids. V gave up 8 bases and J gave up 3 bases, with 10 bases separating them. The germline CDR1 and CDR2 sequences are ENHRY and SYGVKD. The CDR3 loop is CAIGTGDTEAFF. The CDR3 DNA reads TGTGCCATCGGTACGGGGGACACTGAAGCTTTCTTT.

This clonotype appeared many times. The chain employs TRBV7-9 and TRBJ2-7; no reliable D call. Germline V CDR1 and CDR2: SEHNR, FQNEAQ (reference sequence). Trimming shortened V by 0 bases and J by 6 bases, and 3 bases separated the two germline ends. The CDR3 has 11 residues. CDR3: CASSLAVEQYF. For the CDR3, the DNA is TGTGCCAGCAGCTTAGCGGTCGAGCAGTACTTC. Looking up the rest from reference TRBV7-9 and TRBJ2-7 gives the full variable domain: DTGVSQNPRHKITKRGQNVTFRCDPISEHNRLYWYRQTLGQGPEFLTYFQNEAQLEKSRLLSDRFSAERPKGSFSTLEIQRTEQGDSAMYLCASSLAVEQYFGPGTRLTVT.

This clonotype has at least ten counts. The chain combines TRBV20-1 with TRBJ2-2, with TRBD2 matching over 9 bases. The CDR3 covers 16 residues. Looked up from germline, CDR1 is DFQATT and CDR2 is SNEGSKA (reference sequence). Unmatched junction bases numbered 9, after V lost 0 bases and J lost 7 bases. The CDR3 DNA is TGCAGTGCTAGAGAATCGGGCGGGAGGGCCGGCGGGGAGCTGTTTTTT. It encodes CSARESGGRAGGELFF.

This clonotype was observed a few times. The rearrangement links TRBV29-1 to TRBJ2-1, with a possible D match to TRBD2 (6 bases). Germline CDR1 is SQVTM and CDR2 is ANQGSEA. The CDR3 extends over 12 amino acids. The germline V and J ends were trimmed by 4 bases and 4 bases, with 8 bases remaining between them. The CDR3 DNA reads TGCAGCGTTGTAGGAGGGTACAATGAGCAGTTCTTC. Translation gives CSVVGGYNEQFF.

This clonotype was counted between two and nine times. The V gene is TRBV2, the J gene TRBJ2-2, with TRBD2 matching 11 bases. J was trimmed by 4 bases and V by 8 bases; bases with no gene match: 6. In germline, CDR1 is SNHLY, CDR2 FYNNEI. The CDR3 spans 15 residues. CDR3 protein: CASYLAGGRTGELFF. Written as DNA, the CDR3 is TGTGCCAGCTATCTAGCGGGAGGTCGCACCGGGGAGCTGTTTTTT. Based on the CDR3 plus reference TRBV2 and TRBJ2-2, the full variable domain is EPEVTQTPSHQVTQMGQEVILRCVPISNHLYFYWYRQILGQKVEFLVSFYNNEISEKSEIFDDQFSVERPDGSNFTLKIRSTKLEDSAMYFCASYLAGGRTGELFFGEGSRLTVL.

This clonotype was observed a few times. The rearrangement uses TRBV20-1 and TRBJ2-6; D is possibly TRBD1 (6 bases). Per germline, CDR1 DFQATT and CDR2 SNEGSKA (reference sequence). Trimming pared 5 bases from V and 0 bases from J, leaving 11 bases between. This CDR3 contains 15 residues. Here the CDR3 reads CSAEKDSSGANVLTF. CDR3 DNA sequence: TGCAGTGCTGAAAAGGACAGCTCTGGGGCCAACGTCCTGACTTTC.

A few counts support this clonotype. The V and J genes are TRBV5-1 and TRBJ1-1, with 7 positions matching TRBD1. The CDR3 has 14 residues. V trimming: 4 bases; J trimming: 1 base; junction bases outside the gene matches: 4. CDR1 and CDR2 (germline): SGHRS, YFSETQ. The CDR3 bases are TGCGCCAGCAGCGACGGGACAGAGAACACTGAAGCTTTCTTT. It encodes CASSDGTENTEAFF.

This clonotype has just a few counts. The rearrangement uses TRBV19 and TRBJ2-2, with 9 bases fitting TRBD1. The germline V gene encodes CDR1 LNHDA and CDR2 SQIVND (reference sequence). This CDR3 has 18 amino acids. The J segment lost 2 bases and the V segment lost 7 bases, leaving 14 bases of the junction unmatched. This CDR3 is CASTWTRDRVVNTGELFF. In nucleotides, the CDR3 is TGTGCCAGTACCTGGACCCGGGACAGGGTAGTTAACACCGGGGAGCTGTTTTTT. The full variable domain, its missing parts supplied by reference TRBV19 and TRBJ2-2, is DGGITQSPKYLFRKEGQNVTLSCEQNLNHDAMYWYRQDPGQGLRLIYYSQIVNDFQKGDIAEGYSVSREKKESFPLTVTSAQKNPTAFYLCASTWTRDRVVNTGELFFGEGSRLTVL.

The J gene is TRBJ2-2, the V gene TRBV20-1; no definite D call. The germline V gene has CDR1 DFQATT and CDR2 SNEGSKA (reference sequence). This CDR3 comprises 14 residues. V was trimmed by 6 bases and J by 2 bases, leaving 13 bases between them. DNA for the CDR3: TGCAGTGCACGAGACGGCAGTAACACCGGGGAGCTGTTTTTT. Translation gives CSARDGSNTGELFF.

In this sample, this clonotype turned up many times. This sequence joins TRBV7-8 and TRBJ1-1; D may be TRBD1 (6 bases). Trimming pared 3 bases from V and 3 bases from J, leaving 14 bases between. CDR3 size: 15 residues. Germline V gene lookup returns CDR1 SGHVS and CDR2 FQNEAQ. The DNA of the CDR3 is TGTGCCAGCAGCTTTACCGGGGGGGCGGACACTGAAGCTTTCTTT. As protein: CASSFTGGADTEAFF.

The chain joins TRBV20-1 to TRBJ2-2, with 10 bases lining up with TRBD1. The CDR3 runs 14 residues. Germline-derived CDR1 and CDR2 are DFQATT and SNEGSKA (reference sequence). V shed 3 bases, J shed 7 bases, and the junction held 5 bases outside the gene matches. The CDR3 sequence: CSARTGGRGGELFF. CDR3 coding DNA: TGCAGTGCTAGGACAGGGGGCAGGGGCGGGGAGCTGTTTTTT.

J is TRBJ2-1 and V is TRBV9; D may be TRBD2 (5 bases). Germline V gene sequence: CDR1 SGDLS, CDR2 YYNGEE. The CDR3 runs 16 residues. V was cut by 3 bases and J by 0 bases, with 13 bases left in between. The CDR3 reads CASSGLIRSSYNEQFF. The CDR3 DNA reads TGTGCCAGCAGCGGACTAATTCGGAGCTCCTACAATGAGCAGTTCTTC.

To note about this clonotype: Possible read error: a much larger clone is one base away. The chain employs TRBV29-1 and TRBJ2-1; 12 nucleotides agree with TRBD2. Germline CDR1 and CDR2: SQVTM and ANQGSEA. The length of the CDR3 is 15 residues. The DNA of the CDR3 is TGCAGCGTGAGCCTTCTAGCGGGGGGGCCCAATGGGCAGTTCTTC. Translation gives CSVSLLAGGPNGQFF.

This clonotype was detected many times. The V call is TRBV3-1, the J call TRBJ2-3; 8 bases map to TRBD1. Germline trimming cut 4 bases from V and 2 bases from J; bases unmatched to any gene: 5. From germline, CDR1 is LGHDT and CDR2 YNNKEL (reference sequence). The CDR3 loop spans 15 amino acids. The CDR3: CASSLRQGTTDTQYF. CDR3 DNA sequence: TGTGCCAGCAGCCTCCGACAGGGGACCACAGATACGCAGTATTTT.

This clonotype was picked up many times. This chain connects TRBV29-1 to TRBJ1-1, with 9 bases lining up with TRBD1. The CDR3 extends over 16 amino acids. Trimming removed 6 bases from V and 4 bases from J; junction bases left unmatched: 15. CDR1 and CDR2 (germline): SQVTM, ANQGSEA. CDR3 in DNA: TGCAGCGTATGTCGGACAGGGGATTTGGCGAGCACTGAAGCTTTCTTT. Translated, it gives CSVCRTGDLASTEAFF.

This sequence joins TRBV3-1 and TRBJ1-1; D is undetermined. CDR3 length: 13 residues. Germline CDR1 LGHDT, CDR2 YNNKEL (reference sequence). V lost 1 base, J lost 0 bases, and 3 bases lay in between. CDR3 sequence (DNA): TGTGCCAGCAGCCAAGTTTTGAACACTGAAGCTTTCTTT. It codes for CASSQVLNTEAFF.

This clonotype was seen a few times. This CDR3 reads CSVEGLAEGGSYEQYF. In DNA, the CDR3 is TGCAGCGTTGAGGGACTAGCGGAAGGGGGGTCCTACGAGCAGTACTTC. V usage is TRBV29-1 and J usage is TRBJ2-7, with 11 bases lining up with TRBD2. The ends lost 3 bases at V and 1 base at J; junction bases unmatched: 8. The CDR3 extends over 16 amino acids. CDR1 SQVTM and CDR2 ANQGSEA come from the germline V gene.

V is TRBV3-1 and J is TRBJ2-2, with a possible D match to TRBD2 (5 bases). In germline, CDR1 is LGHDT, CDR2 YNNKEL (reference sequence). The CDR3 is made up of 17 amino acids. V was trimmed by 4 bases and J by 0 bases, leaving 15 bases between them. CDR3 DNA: TGTGCCAGCAGCCCAAGTAGCAGCGGAGCGAACACCGGGGAGCTGTTTTTT. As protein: CASSPSSSGANTGELFF.

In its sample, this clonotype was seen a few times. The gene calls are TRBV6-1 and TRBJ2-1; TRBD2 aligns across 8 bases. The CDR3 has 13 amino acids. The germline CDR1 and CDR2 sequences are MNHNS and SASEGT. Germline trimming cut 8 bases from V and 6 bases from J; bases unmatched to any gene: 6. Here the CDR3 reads CASGRTSPNEQFF. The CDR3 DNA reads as TGTGCCAGCGGGCGGACTAGCCCCAATGAGCAGTTCTTC.

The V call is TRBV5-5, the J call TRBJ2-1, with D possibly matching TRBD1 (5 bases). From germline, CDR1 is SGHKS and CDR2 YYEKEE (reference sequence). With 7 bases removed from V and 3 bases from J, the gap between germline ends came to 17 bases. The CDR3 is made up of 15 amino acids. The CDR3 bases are TGTGCCAGCTCCCGGTCGGGCAGGGACTACAATGAGCAGTTCTTC. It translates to CASSRSGRDYNEQFF.

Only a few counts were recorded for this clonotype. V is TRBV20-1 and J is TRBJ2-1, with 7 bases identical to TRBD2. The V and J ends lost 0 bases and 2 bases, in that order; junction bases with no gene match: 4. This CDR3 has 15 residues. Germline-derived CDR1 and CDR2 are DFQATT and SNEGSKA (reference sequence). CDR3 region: CSARDPSGAYNEQFF. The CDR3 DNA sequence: TGCAGTGCTAGAGATCCGAGCGGGGCCTACAATGAGCAGTTCTTC.

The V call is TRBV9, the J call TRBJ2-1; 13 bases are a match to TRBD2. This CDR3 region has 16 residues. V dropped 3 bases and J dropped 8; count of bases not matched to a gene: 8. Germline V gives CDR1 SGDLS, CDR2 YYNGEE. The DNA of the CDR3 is TGTGCCAGCAGCGCCCCGACTAGCGGGAGGCCCGATGAGCAGTTCTTC. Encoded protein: CASSAPTSGRPDEQFF.

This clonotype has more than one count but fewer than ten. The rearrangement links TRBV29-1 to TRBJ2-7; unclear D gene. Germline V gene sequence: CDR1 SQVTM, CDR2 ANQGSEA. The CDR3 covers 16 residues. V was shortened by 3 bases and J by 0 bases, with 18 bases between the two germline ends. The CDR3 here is CSVDLTGSESSYEQYF. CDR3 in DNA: TGCAGCGTTGACCTGACCGGTTCAGAGAGCTCCTACGAGCAGTACTTC.

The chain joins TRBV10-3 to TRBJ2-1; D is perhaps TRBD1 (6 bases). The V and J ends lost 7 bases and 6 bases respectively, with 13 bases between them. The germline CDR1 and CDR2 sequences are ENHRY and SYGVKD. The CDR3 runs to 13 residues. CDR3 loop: CAIKGVLVNEQFF. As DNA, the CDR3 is TGTGCCATCAAGGGGGTATTAGTCAATGAGCAGTTCTTC.

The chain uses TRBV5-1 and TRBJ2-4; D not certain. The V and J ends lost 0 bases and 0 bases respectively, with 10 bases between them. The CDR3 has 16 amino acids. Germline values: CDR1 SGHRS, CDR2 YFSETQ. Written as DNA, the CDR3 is TGCGCCAGCAGCTTGGGACCAGATTTAGCCAAAAACATTCAGTACTTC. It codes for CASSLGPDLAKNIQYF.

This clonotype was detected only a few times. The CDR3 region is CASSQDDATGARELFF. The CDR3 region has the DNA TGTGCCAGCAGCCAAGATGACGCGACTGGGGCCCGGGAGCTGTTTTTT. The chain employs TRBV3-1 and TRBJ2-2, with D possibly being TRBD1 (5 bases). Trimming took 0 bases from V and 9 from J, leaving 17 bases between them. This CDR3 region has 16 residues. Germline lookup yields CDR1 LGHDT and CDR2 YNNKEL (reference sequence). The whole variable domain, remainder taken from reference TRBV3-1 and TRBJ2-2, is DTAVSQTPKYLVTQMGNDKSIKCEQNLGHDTMYWYKQDSKKFLKIMFSYNNKELIINETVPNRFSPKSPDKAHLNLHINSLELGDSAVYFCASSQDDATGARELFFGEGSRLTVL.

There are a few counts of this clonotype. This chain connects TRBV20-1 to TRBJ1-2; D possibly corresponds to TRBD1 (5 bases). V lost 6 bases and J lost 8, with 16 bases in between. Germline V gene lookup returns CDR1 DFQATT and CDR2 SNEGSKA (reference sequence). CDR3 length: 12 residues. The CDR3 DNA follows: TGCAGTGCGGATCCCCGGGACCCCGGCTACACCTTC. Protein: CSADPRDPGYTF.

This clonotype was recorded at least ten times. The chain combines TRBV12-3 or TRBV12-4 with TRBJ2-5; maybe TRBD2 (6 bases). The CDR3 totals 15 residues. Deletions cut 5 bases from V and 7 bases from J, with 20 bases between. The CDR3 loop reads CASSQDPRGSGTQYF. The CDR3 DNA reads TGTGCCAGCAGTCAGGACCCGCGGGGAAGCGGGACCCAGTACTTC.

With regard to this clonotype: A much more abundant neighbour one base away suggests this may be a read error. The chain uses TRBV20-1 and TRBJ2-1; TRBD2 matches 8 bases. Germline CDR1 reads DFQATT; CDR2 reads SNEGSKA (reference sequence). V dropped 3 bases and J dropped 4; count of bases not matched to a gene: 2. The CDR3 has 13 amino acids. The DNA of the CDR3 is TGCAGTGCTAGCGCTAGCGGGTACAATGAGCAGTTCTTC. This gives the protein CSASASGYNEQFF.

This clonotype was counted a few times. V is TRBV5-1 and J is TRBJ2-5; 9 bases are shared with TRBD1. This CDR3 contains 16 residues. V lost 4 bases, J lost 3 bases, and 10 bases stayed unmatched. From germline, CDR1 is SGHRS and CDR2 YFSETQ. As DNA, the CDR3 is TGCGCCAGCAGCCCCCCGACAGGGGGAAGAGAAGAGACCCAGTACTTC. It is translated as CASSPPTGGREETQYF. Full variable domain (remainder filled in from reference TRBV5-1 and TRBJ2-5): KAGVTQTPRYLIKTRGQQVTLSCSPISGHRSVSWYQQTPGQGLQFLFEYFSETQRNKGNFPGRFSGRQFSNSRSEMNVSTLELGDSALYLCASSPPTGGREETQYFGPGTRLLVL.